The T cell receptor (beta chain) under discussion was sequenced for a study of blood T cell repertoires in COVID-19. Study-wide background: Sources were T cells, B-cell-depleted T cells, or PBMCs; the material itself was cDNA or gDNA.

Profiled with immunoSEQ multiplex PCR; TCRdb holds only in-frame clones, not every one. The data contain 81,000 or so clones, roughly 83% of them singletons. Germline lookup yields CDR1 LNHDA and CDR2 SQIVND (reference sequence). Trimming stripped 7 bases from V and 4 bases from J, with 14 bases between. The CDR3 totals 14 residues. The receptor was derived from a man over 45 with active COVID-19. Sequencing input: peripheral blood. The genes are TRBV19 and TRBJ1-3; tentative D call: TRBD1 (5 bases). The CDR3 protein is CASTQGAAGNTIYF. The CDR3 DNA sequence: TGTGCCAGTACCCAAGGGGCCGCGGGAAACACCATATATTTT.